The T cell receptor beta chain under discussion was sequenced for a study of blood T cells in healthy people across ages. Sample-barcoded 5' priming and a J-beta primer mix drove a second PCR of roughly 6 to 12 cycles. TCRdb fed the 5' RACE reads into MiXCR, producing one record per CDR3 protein. The sample comprises some 1,500,000 distinct CDR3 sequences, 35% to 45% of which are singletons, and about 4% rests with the top ten. This clonotype was seen a handful of times. The sample consisted of blood. This receptor was identified in a woman aged 18-35 years in good health.

The CDR3 region is CASSVVQGVGYTF. In DNA form, the CDR3 reads TGTGCCAGCAGCGTAGTACAGGGGGTTGGCTACACCTTC. The V call is TRBV9, the J call TRBJ1-2, with 8 positions matching TRBD1. This CDR3 region has 13 residues. The germline V gene has CDR1 SGDLS and CDR2 YYNGEE. The V segment lost 0 bases and the J segment 7 bases; nucleotides outside the gene matches: 2.